This passage covers 4 T cell receptor beta chains from one sample sequenced in a study of T cell responses to AZD1222 COVID-19 vaccine. Sequencing used immunoSEQ multiplex PCR; TCRdb keeps in-frame clones, though not all of them. This table has under 200,000 clones, about 95% appearing once. The sample consisted of peripheral blood, taken on day 0 of AZD1222 vaccination. The receptors shown here come from an adult in good health.

The rearrangement links TRBV10-3 to TRBJ2-3, with D maybe TRBD2 (6 bases). Trimming stripped 8 bases from V and 6 bases from J, with 18 bases between. This CDR3 comprises 14 residues. CDR1 and CDR2 (germline): ENHRY, SYGVKD. The DNA of the CDR3 is TGTGCCATCCAACGGGACTTTAGCAGGGATACGCAGTATTTT. Protein sequence: CAIQRDFSRDTQYF.

This chain uses TRBV18 with TRBJ1-5, with TRBD1 matching 8 bases. The CDR3 totals 17 residues. CDR1 is KGHSH, CDR2 LQKENI, per germline. J gave up 2 bases and V 2 bases, and 8 bases lay outside the gene matches. DNA for the CDR3: TGTGCCAGCTCACCAAACAGGGGGACGAGTGGCAATCAGCCCCAGCATTTT. This codes for CASSPNRGTSGNQPQHF.

The rearrangement links TRBV7-9 to TRBJ2-7; D call uncertain. V dropped 7 bases and J dropped 2 bases, with 15 bases sitting between them. Germline lookup yields CDR1 SEHNR and CDR2 FQNEAQ (reference sequence). This CDR3 has 14 amino acids. The CDR3 is CASTPGLGAYEQYF. CDR3 sequence (DNA): TGTGCCAGCACCCCCGGGCTCGGAGCCTACGAGCAGTACTTC.

V is TRBV5-8 and J is TRBJ1-6, with TRBD1 as a possible D gene (5 bases). Germline V gene lookup returns CDR1 SGHTS and CDR2 YDEGEE. The CDR3 runs 15 residues. Trimming removed 4 bases from V and 10 bases from J, with 18 bases in between. CDR3 coding DNA: TGTGCCAGCAGCGTCGGGCAGGGAAAAGGGTCACCCCTCCACTTT. Translation gives CASSVGQGKGSPLHF. The whole variable domain, filled in from reference TRBV5-8 and TRBJ1-6, reads EAGVTQSPTHLIKTRGQQATLRCSPISGHTSVYWYQQALGLGLQFLLWYDEGEERNRGNFPPRFSGRQFPNYSSELNVNALELEDSALYLCASSVGQGKGSPLHFGNGTRLTVT.